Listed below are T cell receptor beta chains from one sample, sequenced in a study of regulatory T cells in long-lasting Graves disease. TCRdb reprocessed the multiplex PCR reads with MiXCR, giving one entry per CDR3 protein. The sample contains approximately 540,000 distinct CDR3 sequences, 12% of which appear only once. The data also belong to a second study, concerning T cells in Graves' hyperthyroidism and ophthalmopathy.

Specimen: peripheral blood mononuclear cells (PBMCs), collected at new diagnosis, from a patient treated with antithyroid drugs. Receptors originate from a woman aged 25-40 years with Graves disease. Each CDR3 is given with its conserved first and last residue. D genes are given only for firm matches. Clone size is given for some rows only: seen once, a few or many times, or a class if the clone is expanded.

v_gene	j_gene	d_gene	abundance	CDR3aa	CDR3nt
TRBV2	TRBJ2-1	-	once	CASSDEFESYNEQFF	TGTGCCAGCAGTGATGAGTTCGAATCCTACAATGAGCAGTTCTTC
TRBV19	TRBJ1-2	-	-	CASSIRYGYTF	TGTGCCAGTAGCATCAGATATGGCTACACCTTC
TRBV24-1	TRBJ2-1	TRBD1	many	CATSDLPGTATYNEQFF	TGTGCCACCAGTGATTTGCCCGGGACAGCTACCTACAATGAGCAGTTCTTC
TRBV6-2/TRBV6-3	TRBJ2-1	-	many	CASSYMGGLDEQFF	TGTGCCAGCAGTTACATGGGGGGCTTGGATGAGCAGTTCTTC
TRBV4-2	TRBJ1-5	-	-	CATSRGGSNQPQHF	TGTGCCACATCCCGGGGCGGTAGCAATCAGCCCCAGCATTTT
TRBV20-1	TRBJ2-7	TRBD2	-	CSARGPGSGRRVSYEQYF	TGCAGTGCTAGAGGTCCAGGGAGCGGGAGGAGGGTCTCCTACGAGCAGTACTTC
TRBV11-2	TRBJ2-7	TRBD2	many	CASSLDLLADEQYF	TGTGCCAGCAGCTTAGATTTACTAGCGGACGAGCAGTACTTC
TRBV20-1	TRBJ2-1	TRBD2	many	CSAREPSGYNEQFF	TGCAGTGCTAGAGAGCCTAGCGGGTACAATGAGCAGTTCTTC
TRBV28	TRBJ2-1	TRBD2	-	CASRKPGLAGDYNEQFF	TGTGCCAGCAGAAAACCGGGACTAGCGGGAGACTACAATGAGCAGTTCTTC
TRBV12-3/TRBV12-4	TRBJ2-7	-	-	CASSSVPKTEQYF	TGTGCCAGCAGTTCCGTACCTAAGACCGAGCAGTACTTC
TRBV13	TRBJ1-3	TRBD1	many	CASSLGRQGEGNTIYF	TGTGCCAGCAGCTTAGGCCGACAGGGAGAAGGAAACACCATATATTTT
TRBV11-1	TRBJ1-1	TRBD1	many	CASSSKLTGLNTEAFF	TGTGCCAGCAGCTCCAAACTGACAGGGCTGAACACTGAAGCTTTCTTT
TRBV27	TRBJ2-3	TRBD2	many	CASRTLAADTQYF	TGTGCCAGCAGGACCCTAGCGGCGGATACGCAGTATTTT
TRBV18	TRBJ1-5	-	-	CASSEGTLGNQPQHF	TGTGCCAGCTCGGAGGGGACACTGGGCAATCAGCCCCAGCATTTT
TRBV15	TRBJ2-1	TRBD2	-	CATSRVGLAESSYNGQFF	TGTGCCACCAGCAGAGTTGGACTAGCGGAGAGCTCCTACAATGGGCAGTTCTTC
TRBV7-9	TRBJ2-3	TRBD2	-	CASSKWTSGTDTQYF	TGTGCCAGCAGCAAATGGACTAGCGGGACAGATACGCAGTATTTT
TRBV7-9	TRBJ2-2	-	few	CASSPPLVPANTGELFF	TGTGCCAGCAGCCCACCATTAGTTCCTGCGAACACCGGGGAGCTGTTTTTT
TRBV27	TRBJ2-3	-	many	CASSTLSTPTDTQYF	TGTGCCAGCAGTACACTATCAACCCCCACAGATACGCAGTATTTT
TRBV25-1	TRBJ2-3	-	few	CASSVQRKSTDTQYF	TGTGCCAGCAGTGTTCAGCGGAAAAGCACAGATACGCAGTATTTT
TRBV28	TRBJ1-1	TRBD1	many	CAITTDRVIRDTEAFF	TGTGCCATAACCACCGACAGGGTGATACGCGACACTGAAGCTTTCTTT
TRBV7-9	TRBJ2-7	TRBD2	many	CASRLSSGSREQYF	TGTGCCAGCCGCCTTAGTAGCGGGAGTCGGGAGCAGTACTTC
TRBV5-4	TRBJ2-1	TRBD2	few	CASSLGLAGPGSSYNEQFF	TGTGCCAGCAGCTTGGGGCTAGCGGGCCCTGGGAGCTCCTACAATGAGCAGTTCTTC
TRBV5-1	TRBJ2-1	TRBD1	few	CASSLGQGHEQFF	TGCGCCAGCAGCTTGGGACAGGGCCATGAGCAGTTCTTC
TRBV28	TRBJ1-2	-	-	CASSSQQGWYGYTF	TGTGCCAGCAGTTCGCAACAGGGTTGGTATGGCTACACCTTC
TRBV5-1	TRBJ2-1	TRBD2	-	CASSLQAGGPGGEQFF	TGCGCCAGCAGCTTGCAAGCGGGAGGGCCGGGTGGTGAGCAGTTCTTC
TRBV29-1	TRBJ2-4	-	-	CSVPSGAKNIQYF	TGCAGCGTTCCGTCGGGAGCCAAAAACATTCAGTACTTC
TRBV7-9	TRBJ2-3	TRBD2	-	CASSPWAGGPPPTDTQYF	TGTGCCAGCAGCCCATGGGCGGGAGGGCCTCCACCCACAGATACGCAGTATTTT
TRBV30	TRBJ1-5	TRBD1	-	CAWSPGQAAILNQPQHF	TGTGCCTGGAGTCCCGGACAGGCCGCGATCTTAAATCAGCCCCAGCATTTT
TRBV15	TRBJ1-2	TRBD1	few	CATSTTGINYGYTF	TGTGCCACCAGCACGACAGGGATCAACTATGGCTACACCTTC
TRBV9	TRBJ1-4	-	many	CASSLNGEKLFF	TGTGCCAGCTCCCTAAACGGTGAAAAACTGTTTTTT
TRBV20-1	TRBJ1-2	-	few	CSALTAHGYTF	TGCAGTGCCCTGACAGCTCATGGCTACACCTTC
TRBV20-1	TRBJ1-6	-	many	CSARDSSYNSPLHF	TGCAGTGCTAGAGACAGCTCCTATAATTCACCCCTCCACTTT
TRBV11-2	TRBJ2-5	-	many	CASSHTPSIIETQYF	TGTGCCAGCAGTCACACCCCTAGTATCATAGAGACCCAGTACTTC
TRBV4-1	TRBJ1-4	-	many	CASSQITGREKLFF	TGCGCCAGCAGCCAGATAACGGGGAGAGAAAAACTGTTTTTT
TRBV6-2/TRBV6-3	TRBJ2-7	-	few	CASSRRRAAYEQYF	TGTGCCAGCAGCCGACGGAGGGCGGCCTACGAGCAGTACTTC
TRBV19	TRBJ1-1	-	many	CASSIWGAVTATEAFF	TGTGCCAGTAGTATATGGGGGGCAGTAACGGCCACTGAAGCTTTCTTT
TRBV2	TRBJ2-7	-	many	CASRETWSYEQYF	TGTGCCAGCAGGGAAACTTGGTCCTACGAGCAGTACTTC
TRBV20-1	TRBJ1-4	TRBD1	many	CSARSRQGLEKLFF	TGCAGTGCTAGAAGTCGACAGGGGTTGGAAAAACTGTTTTTT
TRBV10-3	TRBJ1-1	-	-	CAIRDSSDTEAFF	TGTGCCATCAGGGACAGTAGTGACACTGAAGCTTTCTTT
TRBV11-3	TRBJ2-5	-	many	CASSKGATRQETQYF	TGTGCCAGCAGTAAAGGGGCGACTCGCCAAGAGACCCAGTACTTC
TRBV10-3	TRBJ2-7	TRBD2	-	CAISDSWVAGDGNEQYF	TGTGCCATCAGTGACTCCTGGGTAGCGGGAGACGGGAACGAGCAGTACTTC
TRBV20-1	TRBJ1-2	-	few	CSARVGGAFNYGYTF	TGCAGTGCTAGAGTGGGGGGCGCATTCAACTATGGCTACACCTTC
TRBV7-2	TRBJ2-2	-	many	CASTSLGAYTGELFF	TGTGCCAGCACCTCGTTGGGGGCCTACACCGGGGAGCTGTTTTTT
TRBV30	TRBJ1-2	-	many	CAWRRGANFYGYTF	TGTGCCTGGCGGCGAGGGGCGAACTTCTATGGCTACACCTTC
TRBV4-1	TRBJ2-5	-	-	CASSQGLGGMGETQYF	TGCGCCAGCAGCCAAGGCCTCGGGGGCATGGGTGAGACCCAGTACTTC
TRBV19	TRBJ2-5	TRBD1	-	CASSIGQGGETQYF	TGTGCCAGTAGTATCGGACAGGGGGGCGAGACCCAGTACTTC
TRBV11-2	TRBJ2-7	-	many	CASSLDRVVYEQYF	TGTGCCAGCAGCTTAGATAGGGTGGTTTACGAGCAGTACTTC
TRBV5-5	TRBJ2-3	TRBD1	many	CASSFAYRQGITDTQYF	TGTGCCAGCAGCTTCGCCTACCGACAGGGGATAACAGATACGCAGTATTTT
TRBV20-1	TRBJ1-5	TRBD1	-	CSARVRQGASQPQHF	TGCAGTGCTAGAGTTCGACAGGGGGCAAGTCAGCCCCAGCATTTT
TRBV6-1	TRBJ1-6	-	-	CASGYGDNSPLHF	TGTGCCAGCGGATATGGGGATAATTCACCCCTCCACTTT
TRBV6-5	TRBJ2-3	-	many	CASSYAPRVRGTDTQYF	TGTGCCAGCAGTTACGCACCTCGGGTTCGGGGCACAGATACGCAGTATTTT
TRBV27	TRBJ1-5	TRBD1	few	CASSPTGGGQPQHF	TGTGCCAGCAGTCCGACAGGGGGCGGACAGCCCCAGCATTTT
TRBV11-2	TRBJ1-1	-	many	CASSLGIGGDTEAFF	TGTGCCAGCAGCTTAGGAATCGGGGGGGACACTGAAGCTTTCTTT
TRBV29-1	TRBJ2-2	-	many	CSVGRVADTGELFF	TGCAGCGTTGGGCGGGTCGCCGATACCGGGGAGCTGTTTTTT
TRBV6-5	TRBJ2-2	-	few	CASSYDTYTGELFF	TGTGCCAGCAGTTACGACACCTACACCGGGGAGCTGTTTTTT